One sample yielded the 24 T cell receptor beta chains listed below, sequenced in a study of T cell responses to AZD1222 COVID-19 vaccine. Repertoires were generated with immunoSEQ multiplex PCR, while TCRdb's copy carries only in-frame clones and drops some. The data show under 150,000 clones, just over 90% seen once. The sample here was peripheral blood, taken on day 0 of AZD1222 vaccination. The receptor set was obtained from an adult in good health.

This clone was found once. The gene calls are TRBV18 and TRBJ2-1; 10 nucleotides line up with TRBD2. There are 20 residues in the CDR3. Germline V gives CDR1 KGHSH, CDR2 LQKENI. V gave up 1 base and J gave up 1 base; unmatched junction bases: 13. In nucleotides, the CDR3 is TGTGCCAGCTCACCACTTAGAGTACAGCGGGAGGGCCGGTCCTACAATGAGCAGTTCTTC. Translation: CASSPLRVQREGRSYNEQFF.

This clone was recorded only once. Other DNA sequences within the sample encode an identical CDR3. This sequence joins TRBV6-5 and TRBJ1-5; D is unclear. CDR1 MNHEY and CDR2 SVGAGI come from the germline V gene. V was pared by 2 bases and J by 0 bases, with 5 bases between. The CDR3 extends over 14 amino acids. This CDR3 is CASSYGGSNQPQHF. The DNA of the CDR3 is TGTGCCAGCAGTTACGGAGGTAGCAATCAGCCCCAGCATTTT.

The chain joins TRBV15 to TRBJ1-2; D is perhaps TRBD1 (5 bases). The ends were cut back, 0 bases at V and 2 bases at J, with 13 bases in the middle. This CDR3 is 16 amino acids long. Germline CDR1 and CDR2: LNHNV and YYDKDF (reference sequence). CDR3 amino acids: CATSREARQTNYGYTF. The CDR3 DNA follows: TGTGCCACCAGCAGAGAGGCTAGACAGACGAACTATGGCTACACCTTC. The full variable domain, its missing parts supplied by reference TRBV15 and TRBJ1-2, is DAMVIQNPRYQVTQFGKPVTLSCSQTLNHNVMYWYQQKSSQAPKLLFHYYDKDFNNEADTPDNFQSRRPNTSFCFLDIRSPGLGDTAMYLCATSREARQTNYGYTFGSGTRLTVV.

The rearrangement links TRBV15 to TRBJ1-1; D might be TRBD1 (6 bases). The CDR3 loop spans 13 amino acids. Germline lookup yields CDR1 LNHNV and CDR2 YYDKDF (reference sequence). Trimming removed 1 base at V and 9 bases at J, with 12 bases between. CDR3 sequence: CATSRVGGPKAFF. In DNA form, the CDR3 reads TGTGCCACCAGCAGAGTGGGGGGCCCTAAAGCTTTCTTT.

V and J are TRBV30 and TRBJ1-1, with D possibly being TRBD1 (6 bases). The CDR3 has 14 amino acids. V shed 3 bases and J shed 4 bases, with 15 bases lying between them. The germline V gene has CDR1 GTSNPN and CDR2 SVGIG (reference sequence). CDR3 amino acids: CAWRNKQGSTEAFF. The CDR3 nucleotides read TGTGCCTGGAGGAATAAACAGGGATCCACTGAAGCTTTCTTT.

The chain combines TRBV4-3 with TRBJ1-1, with no clear D. Trimming left V 1 base short and J 2 bases short, with 20 bases between. This CDR3 has 18 residues. CDR1 and CDR2 (germline): LGHNA, YSLEER. The CDR3 region has the DNA TGCGCCAGCAGCCAAGTTGACCCCGGCCAGGCGCCTAACACTGAAGCTTTCTTT. It codes for CASSQVDPGQAPNTEAFF.

This sequence joins TRBV4-3 and TRBJ1-1; tentative D call: TRBD1 (6 bases). Trimming took 2 bases from V and 0 from J, leaving 13 bases between them. Germline V lookup: CDR1 LGHNA, CDR2 YSLEER. This CDR3 region has 16 residues. CDR3 residues: CASSQTYRALNTEAFF. DNA of the CDR3: TGCGCCAGCAGCCAAACCTACAGGGCCTTGAACACTGAAGCTTTCTTT.

The genes are TRBV4-1 and TRBJ2-1; TRBD2 matches 10 bases. Germline V gene sequence: CDR1 MGHRA, CDR2 YSYEKL. The ends lost 2 bases at V and 5 bases at J; junction bases unmatched: 9. The CDR3 sequence is 17 residues long. The CDR3 nucleotides read TGCGCCAGCAGCCAACAGCCCATAGCGGGGGGTAACAATGAGCAGTTCTTC. Translating it yields CASSQQPIAGGNNEQFF.

The chain employs TRBV19 and TRBJ2-1; D uncertain. V lost 1 base to trimming and J lost 0 bases, with 7 bases between them. The CDR3 sequence is 15 residues long. Germline lookup yields CDR1 LNHDA and CDR2 SQIVND (reference sequence). CDR3 sequence: CASSIVIGSYNEQFF. The CDR3 DNA reads as TGTGCCAGTAGTATAGTTATAGGCTCCTACAATGAGCAGTTCTTC.

The genes are TRBV5-1 and TRBJ1-2, with no clear D. Germline V gene lookup returns CDR1 SGHRS and CDR2 YFSETQ. The CDR3 extends over 13 amino acids. V was clipped by 5 bases and J by 4 bases, with 12 bases between them. CDR3 nucleotides: TGCGCCAGCAGTTCCGATATTTCCTATGGCTACACCTTC. It translates to CASSSDISYGYTF. Combining the CDR3 with reference TRBV5-1 and TRBJ1-2 gives the whole variable domain KAGVTQTPRYLIKTRGQQVTLSCSPISGHRSVSWYQQTPGQGLQFLFEYFSETQRNKGNFPGRFSGRQFSNSRSEMNVSTLELGDSALYLCASSSDISYGYTFGSGTRLTVV.

The genes are TRBV30 and TRBJ1-5, with unresolved D. The ends were cut back, 2 bases at V and 2 bases at J, with 7 bases in the middle. Germline V gene sequence: CDR1 GTSNPN, CDR2 SVGIG (reference sequence). CDR3 length: 13 residues. The CDR3 spells CAWSRSGNQPQHF. In nucleotides, the CDR3 is TGTGCCTGGAGTAGATCAGGCAATCAGCCCCAGCATTTT.

This sequence joins TRBV18 and TRBJ2-3, with D perhaps TRBD1 (6 bases). The CDR3 is made up of 18 amino acids. V was cut by 1 base and J by 4 bases, with 21 bases left in between. Germline assignment: CDR1 KGHSH and CDR2 LQKENI. The CDR3 is CASSPLPGQPLTADTQYF. In nucleotides, the CDR3 is TGTGCCAGCTCACCACTACCCGGACAGCCGCTAACCGCAGATACGCAGTATTTT. Looking up the rest from reference TRBV18 and TRBJ2-3 gives the full variable domain: NAGVMQNPRHLVRRRGQEARLRCSPMKGHSHVYWYRQLPEEGLKFMVYLQKENIIDESGMPKERFSAEFPKEGPSILRIQQVVRGDSAAYFCASSPLPGQPLTADTQYFGPGTRLTVL.

This chain links TRBV5-6 with TRBJ2-7, with D hard to call. The length of the CDR3 is 16 residues. V was cut by 4 bases and J by 7 bases, with 24 bases left in between. The germline CDR1 and CDR2 sequences are SGHDT and YYEEEE. The CDR3 DNA is TGTGCCAGCAGCCTCCCCCGAGGCGGTGCGAATCTTGAGCAGTACTTC. Its translation: CASSLPRGGANLEQYF.

The CDR3 is CASGLVRPQHF. In DNA form, the CDR3 reads TGTGCTAGTGGTTTGGTACGCCCCCAGCATTTT. The rearrangement joins TRBV12-5 to TRBJ1-5; D is uncertain. V was cut by 0 bases and J by 10 bases, with 4 bases left in between. CDR3 length equals 11 residues. Per the germline V gene, CDR1 is LGHNT and CDR2 is FRNRAP.

This sequence joins TRBV7-9 and TRBJ1-3; the D is unclear. The CDR3 totals 16 residues. Trimming took 1 base from V and 0 from J, leaving 10 bases between them. Germline assignment: CDR1 SEHNR and CDR2 FQNEAQ (reference sequence). The CDR3 DNA is TGTGCCAGCAGCTTAGACCTATTTGGCTCTGGAAACACCATATATTTT. Translating it yields CASSLDLFGSGNTIYF.

The V call is TRBV19, the J call TRBJ1-1, with D uncertain. Deletions cut 5 bases from V and 7 bases from J, with 14 bases between. The CDR3 extends over 13 amino acids. CDR1 is LNHDA and CDR2 is SQIVND in the germline V gene (reference sequence). The chain's CDR3 is CASSFRWTVEAFF. CDR3 sequence (DNA): TGTGCCAGTAGTTTCCGCTGGACCGTTGAAGCTTTCTTT.

This clone appeared once. This chain links TRBV13 with TRBJ1-1, with unresolved D. Trimming removed 8 bases at V and 3 bases at J, with 13 bases between. The CDR3 spans 13 residues. CDR1 and CDR2 (germline): PRHDT, FYEKMQ (reference sequence). DNA of the CDR3: TGTGCCAGCCTTAGGCCCGCGGACACTGAAGCTTTCTTT. This encodes CASLRPADTEAFF.

J is TRBJ2-3 and V is TRBV2; 10 bases are shared with TRBD2. The junction had 5 bases not matched to a gene; V was cut back by 4 bases and J by 1 base. The length of the CDR3 is 16 residues. Germline V lookup: CDR1 SNHLY, CDR2 FYNNEI. This chain's CDR3 is CASSVKREGGTDTQYF. The CDR3 DNA follows: TGTGCCAGCAGTGTTAAGCGGGAGGGGGGCACAGATACGCAGTATTTT.

Concerning this clone itself: Other DNA sequences from this sample encode an identical CDR3 as well. The chain recombines TRBV30 with TRBJ2-2, with D hard to call. The CDR3 spans 13 residues. The V and J ends lost 0 bases and 5 bases respectively, with 7 bases between them. Germline V gives CDR1 GTSNPN, CDR2 SVGIG (reference sequence). The CDR3, as DNA: TGTGCCTGGAGTGTACTGGGAACCGGGGAGCTGTTTTTT. Its translation: CAWSVLGTGELFF.

Here the CDR3 DNA reads TGTGCCAGCAGTCACAGGGAAGGGGGTCACCCTGGTGTGGACAATGAGCAGTTCTTC. The encoded protein is CASSHREGGHPGVDNEQFF. The rearrangement joins TRBV28 to TRBJ2-1, with D possibly TRBD1 on 6 matching bases. The length of the CDR3 is 19 residues. V was cut by 5 bases and J by 5 bases, with 28 bases left in between. CDR1 is MDHEN and CDR2 is SYDVKM in the germline V gene.

The V and J genes are TRBV4-1 and TRBJ2-7; D remains unclear. Per the germline V gene, CDR1 is MGHRA and CDR2 is YSYEKL. This CDR3 contains 16 residues. V lost 0 bases and J 3 bases, leaving 15 bases between the germline ends. The CDR3 coding sequence is TGCGCCAGCAGCCAAGAGGAATCAGGAGCTATCTACGAGCAGTACTTC. Protein product: CASSQEESGAIYEQYF.

The chain combines TRBV7-2 with TRBJ2-1, with D perhaps TRBD2 (7 bases). Germline-derived CDR1 and CDR2 are SGHTA and FQGNSA. Trimming pared 3 bases from V and 3 bases from J, leaving 15 bases between. This CDR3 has 16 amino acids. CDR3 nucleotide sequence: TGTGCCAGCAGCTTGTCCCGGGGGGCGAACTACAATGAGCAGTTCTTC. Translation: CASSLSRGANYNEQFF.

V gene TRBV27 combines with J gene TRBJ1-1, with unresolved D. This CDR3 has 14 amino acids. Germline V gene lookup returns CDR1 MNHEY and CDR2 SMNVEV (reference sequence). V was trimmed by 8 bases and J by 0 bases, leaving 13 bases between them. The chain's CDR3 is CASRPGLMNTEAFF. CDR3 in DNA: TGTGCCAGCCGGCCCGGGCTGATGAACACTGAAGCTTTCTTT.

This clone was observed a handful of times. V usage is TRBV15 and J usage is TRBJ2-1; D gene uncertain. CDR1 and CDR2 from the germline V gene are LNHNV and YYDKDF (reference sequence). This CDR3 region has 14 residues. V gave up 1 base and J gave up 10 bases, with 14 bases separating them. CDR3 DNA sequence: TGTGCCACCAGCAGAGCCCTTAGAATGGGAGAGCAGTTCTTC. It is translated as CATSRALRMGEQFF.